The clone carrying this T cell receptor (beta chain) was seen many times. Antigen specificity is unknown. The library came from three nested PCR rounds adapted from ARM-PCR protocols. Using its own MiXCR run on the multiplex PCR reads, TCRdb lists one record per CDR3 protein. The sample has approximately 100,000 distinct CDR3 sequences, roughly 60% seen once. No cell sorting was done before RNA was extracted from the tissue. The normal lung tissue was taken more than 3 cm from the tumor edge. These data belong to a study of tumor and adjacent non-tumor tissue in lung cancer. Background on the study: Histology: around 13 adenocarcinoma, a couple of squamous cell carcinoma, 1 small cell lung cancer.

This CDR3 spans 13 amino acids. Germline CDR1 reads LGHNT; CDR2 reads FRNRAP. Trimming left V 6 bases short and J 5 bases short, with 11 bases between. The study, taken as a whole, reports: Tumor repertoires had a smaller top 100 clone share than normal lung.

The TCR comes from a man under 40 with non-small cell lung cancer. This rearrangement joins TRBV12-5 to TRBJ1-5; a possible D gene is TRBD1 (6 bases). Sequencing was carried out using distant non-tumor lung tissue. The DNA of the CDR3 is TGTGCTAGTGGAGCAAGGGGGGATCAGCCCCAGCATTTT. Its translation is CASGARGDQPQHF.